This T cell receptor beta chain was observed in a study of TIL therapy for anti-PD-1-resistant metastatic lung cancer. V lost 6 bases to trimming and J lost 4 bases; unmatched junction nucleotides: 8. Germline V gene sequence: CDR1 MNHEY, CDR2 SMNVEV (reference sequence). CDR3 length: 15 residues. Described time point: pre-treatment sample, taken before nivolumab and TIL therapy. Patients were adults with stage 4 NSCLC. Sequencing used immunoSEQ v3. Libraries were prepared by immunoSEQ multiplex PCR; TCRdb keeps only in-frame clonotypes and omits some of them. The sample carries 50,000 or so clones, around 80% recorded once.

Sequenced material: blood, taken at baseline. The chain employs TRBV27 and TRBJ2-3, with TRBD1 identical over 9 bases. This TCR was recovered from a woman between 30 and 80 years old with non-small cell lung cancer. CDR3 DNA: TGTGCCAGCAGACGACAGGGGGGGAAGGCAGATACGCAGTATTTT. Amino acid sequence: CASRRQGGKADTQYF.